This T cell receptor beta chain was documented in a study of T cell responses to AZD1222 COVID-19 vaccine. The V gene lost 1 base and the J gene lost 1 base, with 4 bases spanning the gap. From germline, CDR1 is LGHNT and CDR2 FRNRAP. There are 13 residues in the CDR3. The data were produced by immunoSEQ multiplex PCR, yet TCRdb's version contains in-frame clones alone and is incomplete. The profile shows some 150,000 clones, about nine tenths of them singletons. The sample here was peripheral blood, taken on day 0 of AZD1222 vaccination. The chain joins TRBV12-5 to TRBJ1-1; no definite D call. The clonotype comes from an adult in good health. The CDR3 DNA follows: TGTGCTAGTGGTTTGGAACCGAACACTGAAGCTTTCTTT. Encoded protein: CASGLEPNTEAFF.